Below are 27 T cell receptor beta chains sequenced from a single sample in a study of OX40 agonist ivuxolimab in advanced cancers. The table came from immunoSEQ multiplex PCR; TCRdb's copy has only in-frame clones and leaves some out. There are about 79,000 clones in the sample; approximately 92% occur only once, and roughly 6.9% lies in the top ten. Specimen: CD4+ or CD8+ T cells sorted from blood, collected in a trial of the OX40 agonist ivuxolimab. The source of these receptors is an adult with an advanced solid tumor such as melanoma, head and neck, liver or kidney cancer.

V and J are TRBV9 and TRBJ2-1; a weak D match, TRBD2 (5 bases). Germline V gene lookup returns CDR1 SGDLS and CDR2 YYNGEE. V gave up 0 bases and J gave up 4 bases, with 11 bases separating them. This CDR3 spans 15 amino acids. CDR3 region: CASSVGQRGYNEQFF. In DNA, the CDR3 is TGTGCCAGCAGCGTAGGTCAAAGAGGGTACAATGAGCAGTTCTTC.

V usage is TRBV2 and J usage is TRBJ1-2; D ambiguous. Germline V CDR1 and CDR2: SNHLY, FYNNEI. V was pared by 6 bases and J by 4 bases, with 15 bases between. This CDR3 contains 14 residues. CDR3 DNA: TGTGCCAGCAGCCTCTCCCCCCTCTCCTATGGCTACACCTTC. It is translated as CASSLSPLSYGYTF.

The chain uses TRBV18 and TRBJ2-5; D may match TRBD1 or TRBD2 (6 bases each). CDR3 length: 14 residues. The germline V gene has CDR1 KGHSH and CDR2 LQKENI. Trimming stripped 6 bases from V and 5 bases from J, with 16 bases between. CDR3 loop: CASSSGGRGETQYF. The CDR3 region has the DNA TGTGCCAGCTCCTCCGGGGGCAGGGGCGAGACCCAGTACTTC.

The chain has TRBV6-5 and TRBJ2-7; D unclear. Germline V CDR1 and CDR2: MNHEY, SVGAGI. Trimming removed 11 bases from V and 0 bases from J, with 17 bases in between. This CDR3 is built from 14 residues. CDR3 DNA sequence: TGTGCCGCCCGGAAGGGTTTCACCTCCTACGAGCAGTACTTC. Its translation is CAARKGFTSYEQYF.

The J gene is TRBJ2-3, the V gene TRBV5-1, with a tentative D call TRBD2 (7 bases). Germline V lookup: CDR1 SGHRS, CDR2 YFSETQ. Trimming removed 6 bases from V and 5 bases from J, with 13 bases in between. This CDR3 is 13 amino acids long. CDR3 region: CASTRGGIDTQYF. In nucleotides, the CDR3 is TGCGCCAGCACAAGGGGGGGCATAGATACGCAGTATTTT.

This clone has just one count. The gene calls are TRBV28 and TRBJ1-2; D may be TRBD1 (6 bases). The V end lost 6 bases, the J end lost 7 bases, and 15 bases lay between the germline ends. CDR1 MDHEN and CDR2 SYDVKM come from the germline V gene. This CDR3 spans 13 amino acids. This CDR3 is CASREQGVFGYTF. The CDR3 DNA reads TGTGCCAGCAGGGAACAGGGTGTCTTTGGCTACACCTTC.

V is TRBV23-1 and J is TRBJ1-5, with 12 bases aligning to TRBD1. TRBV23-1 is noted as an ORF with a role that remains uncertain. The CDR3 contains 19 residues. V dropped 7 bases and J dropped 0; count of bases not matched to a gene: 13. The CDR3 protein is CASIPTGTGGVCSNQPQHF. The CDR3 nucleotides are TGCGCCAGCATTCCTACCGGGACAGGGGGCGTTTGTAGCAATCAGCCCCAGCATTTT.

The rearrangement joins TRBV2 to TRBJ1-2, with D uncertain. The CDR3 runs to 12 residues. Germline CDR1 reads SNHLY; CDR2 reads FYNNEI. Trimming removed 8 bases from V and 1 base from J, with 8 bases in between. CDR3 in DNA: TGTGCCAGCGAGGACGGTAACTATGGCTACACCTTC. Translated, it gives CASEDGNYGYTF.

The chain employs TRBV7-6 and TRBJ2-7; no clear D. This CDR3 is 12 amino acids long. Germline lookup yields CDR1 SGHVS and CDR2 FNYEAQ. V shed 2 bases and J shed 7 bases, with 9 bases lying between them. CDR3 region: CASSLISREQYF. In DNA, the CDR3 is TGTGCCAGCAGCTTAATTTCTCGGGAGCAGTACTTC. The complete variable domain, with remaining parts taken from reference TRBV7-6 and TRBJ2-7, reads GAGVSQSPRYKVTKRGQDVALRCDPISGHVSLYWYRQALGQGPEFLTYFNYEAQQDKSGLPNDRFSAERPEGSISTLTIQRTEQRDSAMYRCASSLISREQYFGPGTRLTVT.

Written as DNA, the CDR3 is TGTGCCAGCAGTGAAGGCTCTACCACAGATACGCAGTATTTT. Protein product: CASSEGSTTDTQYF. The chain employs TRBV6-1 and TRBJ2-3; no definite D call. The V gene's germline CDR1 is MNHNS and CDR2 SASEGT. V lost 1 base and J lost 2, with 7 bases in between. CDR3 length: 14 residues.

The chain employs TRBV6-1 and TRBJ2-2; TRBD1 might be the D (5 bases). The length of the CDR3 is 14 residues. Deletions cut 1 base from V and 6 bases from J, with 9 bases between. Germline assignment: CDR1 MNHNS and CDR2 SASEGT. The CDR3 is CASSEVRASGELFF. The CDR3 region has the DNA TGTGCCAGCAGTGAAGTCAGGGCATCCGGGGAGCTGTTTTTT.

The CDR3 bases are TGCAGCGCCAAGCCTGTTCCGGCAGGGCAAGAGACCCAGTACTTC. Residues: CSAKPVPAGQETQYF. The J gene is TRBJ2-5, the V gene TRBV29-1, with a possible D match to TRBD1 (5 bases). The CDR3 is 15 residues long. Trimming took off 7 bases at V and 2 bases at J, with 20 bases between the two ends. The germline V gene encodes CDR1 SQVTM and CDR2 ANQGSEA.

The chain links TRBV5-6 to TRBJ2-3; D possibly matches TRBD1 or TRBD2 (5 bases each). Trimming removed 3 bases from V and 5 bases from J, with 16 bases in between. The CDR3 length is 15 residues. CDR1 SGHDT and CDR2 YYEEEE come from the germline V gene. In nucleotides, the CDR3 is TGTGCCAGCAGCTGGGGCCCGCAGGGACGAGATACGCAGTATTTT. Translation: CASSWGPQGRDTQYF.

The chain joins TRBV5-8 to TRBJ2-7; tentative D call: TRBD2 (7 bases). Germline V lookup: CDR1 SGHTS, CDR2 YDEGEE. V shed 5 bases and J shed 7 bases, with 16 bases lying between them. The CDR3 runs to 13 residues. CDR3 nucleotides: TGTGCCAGCAGTCGGAAGAGGGGGGGAGAGCAGTACTTC. The encoded protein is CASSRKRGGEQYF.

The CDR3 region is CASSIYLLSSYEQYF. CDR3 in DNA: TGTGCCAGCAGCATATACCTACTTAGCTCCTACGAGCAGTACTTC. The gene calls are TRBV5-6 and TRBJ2-7; D is unclear. The CDR3 spans 15 residues. V was pared by 4 bases and J by 0 bases, with 14 bases between. Germline V gene lookup returns CDR1 SGHDT and CDR2 YYEEEE.

This chain uses TRBV10-3 with TRBJ1-5, with a possible D match to TRBD1 (6 bases). The germline gives CDR1 ENHRY, CDR2 SYGVKD. V was trimmed by 4 bases and J by 5 bases, leaving 9 bases between them. The CDR3 sequence is 13 residues long. CDR3 sequence (DNA): TGTGCCATCAGTGGAGGGGGATATCAGCCCCAGCATTTT. This encodes CAISGGGYQPQHF.

The CDR3 DNA reads TGTGCCAGCAGCTTAGTAGTTGGGTCAGGGGCCCGGCTGACTTTC. Translating it yields CASSLVVGSGARLTF. The chain couples TRBV7-2 to TRBJ2-6; a weak D match, TRBD1 (6 bases). V lost 1 base, J lost 16 bases, and 20 bases lay in between. Germline lookup yields CDR1 SGHTA and CDR2 FQGNSA. This CDR3 region has 15 residues. Full variable domain (missing parts from reference TRBV7-2 and TRBJ2-6): GAGVSQSPSNKVTEKGKDVELRCDPISGHTALYWYRQSLGQGLEFLIYFQGNSAPDKSGLPSDRFSAERTGGSVSTLTIQRTQQEDSAVYLCASSLVVGSGARLTFGAGSRLTVL.

CDR3 amino acids: CASSFGLAGAGELFF. For the CDR3, the DNA is TGTGCCAGCAGTTTTGGACTAGCGGGGGCCGGGGAGCTGTTTTTT. The rearrangement joins TRBV2 to TRBJ2-2, with 13 bases identical to TRBD2. CDR3 size: 15 residues. CDR1 SNHLY and CDR2 FYNNEI come from the germline V gene. V shed 5 bases, J shed 6 bases, and the junction held 3 bases outside the gene matches.

The chain carries TRBV12-5 and TRBJ1-6; 7 bases match TRBD1. CDR1 and CDR2 (germline): LGHNT, FRNRAP. The CDR3 sequence is 17 residues long. The V gene end was trimmed by 0 bases and the J gene end by 4 bases; junction bases not matched to a gene: 6. CDR3 nucleotides: TGTGCTAGTGGTTTGGTACTGGGACAGAGTTATAATTCACCCCTCCACTTT. Translated: CASGLVLGQSYNSPLHF.

The chain has TRBV11-1 and TRBJ2-1; maybe TRBD2 (5 bases). With 0 bases removed from V and 5 bases from J, the gap between germline ends came to 8 bases. Per germline, CDR1 SGHAT and CDR2 FQDESV (reference sequence). The CDR3 loop spans 14 amino acids. CDR3 sequence (DNA): TGTGCCAGCAGCTTAGCCCTGAGGGACAATGAGCAGTTCTTC. Protein sequence: CASSLALRDNEQFF. The full variable domain, its missing parts supplied by reference TRBV11-1 and TRBJ2-1, is EAEVAQSPRYKITEKSQAVAFWCDPISGHATLYWYRQILGQGPELLVQFQDESVVDDSQLPKDRFSAERLKGVDSTLKIQPAELGDSAMYLCASSLALRDNEQFFGPGTRLTVL.

In DNA form, the CDR3 reads TGTGCCAGCAGTGTCGAGGCCGGAGCCAAAAACATTCAGTACTTC. This codes for CASSVEAGAKNIQYF. The chain combines TRBV2 with TRBJ2-4; D uncertain. This CDR3 has 15 amino acids. Looked up from germline, CDR1 is SNHLY and CDR2 is FYNNEI. V was pared by 4 bases and J by 0 bases, with 10 bases between.

This clone occurred a few times. This chain links TRBV5-1 with TRBJ2-5; tentative D call: TRBD2 (6 bases). Germline V gene sequence: CDR1 SGHRS, CDR2 YFSETQ. The CDR3 spans 14 residues. Trimming cost V 1 base and J 5 bases, with 12 bases left between them. The CDR3 DNA reads TGCGCCAGCAGCTTGTGGGGGGTTGGGGAGACCCAGTACTTC. It encodes CASSLWGVGETQYF.

The J gene is TRBJ2-1, the V gene TRBV7-2; 8 nucleotides align to TRBD2. V was clipped by 2 bases and J by 7 bases; unmatched bases: 13. CDR1 and CDR2 from the germline V gene are SGHTA and FQGNSA. The CDR3 length is 17 residues. CDR3 DNA: TGTGCCAGCAGCTTATCTAGCGGGCCCAAGTTAAATAATGAGCAGTTCTTC. Its protein product is CASSLSSGPKLNNEQFF.

The chain uses TRBV9 and TRBJ2-3; D unresolved. Germline V gives CDR1 SGDLS, CDR2 YYNGEE. V was trimmed by 7 bases and J by 8 bases, leaving 11 bases between them. The CDR3 is made up of 11 amino acids. The CDR3 reads CASSDGPTQYF. The CDR3 DNA is TGTGCCAGCTCCGATGGTCCTACGCAGTATTTT.

J is TRBJ1-5 and V is TRBV28, with a tentative D call TRBD1 (5 bases). The length of the CDR3 is 14 residues. Trimming cost V 6 bases and J 4 bases, with 13 bases left between them. The germline gives CDR1 MDHEN, CDR2 SYDVKM. The CDR3 DNA reads as TGTGCCAGCAGCTGGGGCTTGGGGAATCAGCCCCAGCATTTT. Translating it yields CASSWGLGNQPQHF.

V is TRBV7-2 and J is TRBJ1-3; D remains ambiguous. Germline CDR1 is SGHTA and CDR2 is FQGNSA. The V and J ends lost 3 bases and 0 bases respectively, with 9 bases between them. This CDR3 spans 15 amino acids. In DNA, the CDR3 is TGTGCCAGCAGCTTGGCAAGGATCTCTGGAAACACCATATATTTT. It translates to CASSLARISGNTIYF. Variable domain in full (rest from reference TRBV7-2 and TRBJ1-3): GAGVSQSPSNKVTEKGKDVELRCDPISGHTALYWYRQSLGQGLEFLIYFQGNSAPDKSGLPSDRFSAERTGGSVSTLTIQRTQQEDSAVYLCASSLARISGNTIYFGEGSWLTVV.

This rearrangement joins TRBV11-2 to TRBJ2-5, with D possibly matching TRBD1 (6 bases). This CDR3 region has 14 residues. V lost 3 bases, J lost 7 bases, and 15 bases lay in between. CDR1 SGHAT and CDR2 FQNNGV come from the germline V gene. CDR3 in amino acids: CASSLLGTLPTQYF. The CDR3, as DNA: TGTGCCAGCAGCTTGTTGGGGACACTCCCGACCCAGTACTTC.